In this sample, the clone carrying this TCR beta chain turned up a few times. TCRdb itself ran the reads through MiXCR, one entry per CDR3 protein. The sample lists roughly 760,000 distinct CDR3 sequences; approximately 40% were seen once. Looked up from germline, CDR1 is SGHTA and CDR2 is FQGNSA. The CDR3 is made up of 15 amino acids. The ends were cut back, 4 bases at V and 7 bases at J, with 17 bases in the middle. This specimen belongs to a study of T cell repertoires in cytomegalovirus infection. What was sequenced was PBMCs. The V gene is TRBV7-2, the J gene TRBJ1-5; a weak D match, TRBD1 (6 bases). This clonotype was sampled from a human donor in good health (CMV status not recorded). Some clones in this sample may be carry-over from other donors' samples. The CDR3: CASSSQWQGNQPQHF. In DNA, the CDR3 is TGTGCCAGCAGCTCCCAGTGGCAGGGGAACCAGCCCCAGCATTTT. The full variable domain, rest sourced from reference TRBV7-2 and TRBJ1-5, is GAGVSQSPSNKVTEKGKDVELRCDPISGHTALYWYRQSLGQGLEFLIYFQGNSAPDKSGLPSDRFSAERTGGSVSTLTIQRTQQEDSAVYLCASSSQWQGNQPQHFGDGTRLSIL.